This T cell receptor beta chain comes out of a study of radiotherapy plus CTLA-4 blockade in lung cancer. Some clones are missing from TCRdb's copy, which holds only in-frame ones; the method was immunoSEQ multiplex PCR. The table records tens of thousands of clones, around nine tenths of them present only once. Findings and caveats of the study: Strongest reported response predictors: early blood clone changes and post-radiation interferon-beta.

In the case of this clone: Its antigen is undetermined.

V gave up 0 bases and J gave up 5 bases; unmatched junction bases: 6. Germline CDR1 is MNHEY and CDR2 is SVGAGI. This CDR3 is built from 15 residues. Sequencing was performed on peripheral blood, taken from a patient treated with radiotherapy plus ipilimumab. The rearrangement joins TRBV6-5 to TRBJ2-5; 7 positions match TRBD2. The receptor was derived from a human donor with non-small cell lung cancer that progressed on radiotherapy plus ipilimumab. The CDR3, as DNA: TGTGCCAGCAGTTACTCTCTAGCGGCCTCGGAGACCCAGTACTTC. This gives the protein CASSYSLAASETQYF.